These T cell receptor beta chains were read from a single sample in a study of CD8 T cells in Susac syndrome. One entry per CDR3 protein, called by TCRdb with MiXCR from the immunoSEQ multiplex PCR reads. The data contain roughly 200,000 distinct CDR3 sequences, about 91% of them seen just once; the ten biggest clones take up approximately 0.09%. Material for sequencing was CD4+ T cells from PBMCs. These TCRs come from a human donor with Susac syndrome. The CDR3 runs from the conserved cysteine through the conserved F or W. D genes are given only for firm matches. A row's size may be missing; if present it is once, few, many or a size class.

j_call v_call d_call clone_size cdr3_nt cdr3_aa
TRBJ1-1 TRBV4-1 - - TGCGCCAGCAGCCATCATAAAGGGGCATCTGAAGCTTTCTTT CASSHHKGASEAFF
TRBJ2-7 TRBV6-2/TRBV6-3 - - TGTGCCAGCAGTTACTCACAGTTCAGCTCCTACGAGCAGTACTTC CASSYSQFSSYEQYF
TRBJ2-7 TRBV23-1 - - TGCGCCAGCAGTCAATCAGTTAGGGCAGAAAGCGCCTCCTACGAGCAGTACTTC CASSQSVRAESASYEQYF
TRBJ2-5 TRBV9 - - TGTGCCAGCAGCGTAGAGTCGAGTGGCCAGACCCAGTACTTC CASSVESSGQTQYF
TRBJ2-3 TRBV3-1 TRBD2 - TGTGCCAGCAGCCCCGCCCCTAGCGGAAACACAGATACGCAGTATTTT CASSPAPSGNTDTQYF
TRBJ2-1 TRBV10-3 - - TGTGCCATCAGTGATGCCGGGACCAGAAGGAATGAGCAGTTCTTC CAISDAGTRRNEQFF
TRBJ2-6 TRBV20-1 TRBD1 once TGCAGTGCTAGCGAGACAGGGGTCGGGGCCAACGTCCTGACTTTC CSASETGVGANVLTF
TRBJ1-5 TRBV6-5 - - TGTGCCAGCAGTTACGGTCCGAATCAGCCCCAGCATTTT CASSYGPNQPQHF
TRBJ2-1 TRBV5-4 - - TGTGCCAGCAGCCCTCCGGGAATGTACAATGAGCAGTTCTTC CASSPPGMYNEQFF
TRBJ2-7 TRBV4-1 - - TGCGCCAGCAGCCAAGATATTTGGGTTCGGGAGCAGTACTTC CASSQDIWVREQYF
TRBJ2-7 TRBV18 TRBD2 - TGTGCCAGCTCACCTCCCTCGGGAGGGAGGTACGAGCAGTACTTC CASSPPSGGRYEQYF